The 17 T cell receptor beta chains reported below all come from one sample, sequenced in a study of shared clonotypes between healthy human individuals. The data were produced by immunoSEQ multiplex PCR, yet TCRdb's version contains in-frame clones alone and is incomplete. The repertoire holds about 2.3 million clones, with around 93% as singletons. Material: naive CD4+ T cells from PBMCs. Specified subset: CD45RA+ positively selected. These receptors all stem from a man between 18 and 29 years old in good health. Some clones in this sample may be carry-over from other donors' samples.

The chain uses TRBV25-1 and TRBJ2-1; 10 bases line up with TRBD2. The V gene end was trimmed by 0 bases and the J gene end by 6 bases; junction bases not matched to a gene: 5. This CDR3 has 16 residues. In germline, CDR1 is MGHDK, CDR2 SYGVNS. CDR3 sequence reads: CASSEYRTSGVNEQFF. The CDR3 DNA reads TGTGCCAGCAGTGAATATAGGACTAGCGGAGTCAATGAGCAGTTCTTC.

This chain uses TRBV6-1 with TRBJ1-6; 9 bases are shared with TRBD1. Unmatched junction bases numbered 3, after V lost 2 bases and J lost 7 bases. Germline CDR1 and CDR2: MNHNS and SASEGT. The CDR3 totals 15 residues. The CDR3 coding sequence is TGTGCCAGCAGTGAAACAGGGGGCGGCAATTCACCCCTCCACTTT. Translating gives CASSETGGGNSPLHF.

CDR3 bases: TGTGCCACCGACGACAGCCGCTCTGGAAACACCATATATTTT. Residues: CATDDSRSGNTIYF. V usage is TRBV28 and J usage is TRBJ1-3, with TRBD1 as a possible D gene (5 bases). Trimming shortened V by 10 bases and J by 0 bases, and 13 bases separated the two germline ends. Germline lookup yields CDR1 MDHEN and CDR2 SYDVKM. This CDR3 is built from 14 residues.

This chain links TRBV10-1 with TRBJ1-2; TRBD1 might be the D (5 bases). The germline V and J ends were trimmed by 2 bases and 1 base, with 11 bases remaining between them. Looked up from germline, CDR1 is WNHNN and CDR2 is SYGVQD (reference sequence). CDR3 length: 15 amino acids. CDR3 amino acids: CASSEEGMGNYGYTF. The DNA of the CDR3 is TGCGCCAGCAGTGAGGAGGGGATGGGTAACTATGGCTACACCTTC.

This clone was seen just once. The gene calls are TRBV28 and TRBJ2-7, with 9 bases fitting TRBD1. The germline gives CDR1 MDHEN, CDR2 SYDVKM. CDR3 length: 15 amino acids. Unmatched junction bases numbered 6, after V lost 6 bases and J lost 0 bases. This chain's CDR3 is CASRSGTGSSYEQYF. CDR3 coding DNA: TGTGCCAGCAGATCTGGGACAGGGAGCTCCTACGAGCAGTACTTC.

In DNA form, the CDR3 reads TGTGCCTGGAGTCTACAGGGTTTGGGCACAGATACGCAGTATTTT. Its protein is CAWSLQGLGTDTQYF. The chain is built from TRBV30 and TRBJ2-3; D possibly corresponds to TRBD1 (6 bases). V lost 2 bases and J 1 base, leaving 13 bases between the germline ends. The length of the CDR3 is 15 residues. CDR1 is GTSNPN and CDR2 is SVGIG in the germline V gene (reference sequence).

In its sample, this clone was seen once. The chain employs TRBV18 and TRBJ2-3; 11 nucleotides match TRBD2. V trimming: 3 bases; J trimming: 2 bases; junction bases outside the gene matches: 4. The CDR3 length is 16 residues. Germline loops: CDR1 KGHSH, CDR2 LQKENI. CDR3 nucleotides: TGTGCCAGCTCACCCCTTAGCGGGAGGGCCACAGATACGCAGTATTTT. Encoded protein: CASSPLSGRATDTQYF.

The V and J genes are TRBV19 and TRBJ1-3; the D gene is possibly TRBD1 (6 bases). The germline V and J ends were trimmed by 4 bases and 8 bases, with 18 bases remaining between them. The CDR3 has 15 amino acids. The germline V gene has CDR1 LNHDA and CDR2 SQIVND (reference sequence). The CDR3 sequence: CASSTPQGTTDTIYF. The CDR3 bases are TGTGCCAGTAGTACTCCCCAGGGGACGACAGACACCATATATTTT. The full variable domain, with the rest looked up from reference TRBV19 and TRBJ1-3, is DGGITQSPKYLFRKEGQNVTLSCEQNLNHDAMYWYRQDPGQGLRLIYYSQIVNDFQKGDIAEGYSVSREKKESFPLTVTSAQKNPTAFYLCASSTPQGTTDTIYFGEGSWLTVV.

V usage is TRBV28 and J usage is TRBJ2-1; the D gene is possibly TRBD2 (6 bases). Looked up from germline, CDR1 is MDHEN and CDR2 is SYDVKM. The CDR3 extends over 17 amino acids. Trimming shortened V by 4 bases and J by 7 bases, and 23 bases separated the two germline ends. The CDR3 region has the DNA TGTGCCAGCAGTTCCGATCTAGCGCTGGTCCGTCGTAATGAGCAGTTCTTC. This codes for CASSSDLALVRRNEQFF. Filled out from reference TRBV28 and TRBJ2-1, the complete variable domain reads DVKVTQSSRYLVKRTGEKVFLECVQDMDHENMFWYRQDPGLGLRLIYFSYDVKMKEKGDIPEGYSVSREKKERFSLILESASTNQTSMYLCASSSDLALVRRNEQFFGPGTRLTVL.

V gene TRBV28 combines with J gene TRBJ1-1; a possible D gene is TRBD1 (5 bases). CDR3 length equals 15 residues. Looked up from germline, CDR1 is MDHEN and CDR2 is SYDVKM. Trimming removed 2 bases from V and 4 bases from J, with 14 bases in between. The CDR3 region is CASSLGGGAITEAFF. CDR3 coding DNA: TGTGCCAGCAGTTTAGGCGGAGGGGCGATCACTGAAGCTTTCTTT.

The chain's CDR3 is CASSVGTSQVSEAFF. The DNA for the CDR3 is TGTGCCAGCAGCGTTGGGACCTCCCAGGTTAGCGAAGCTTTCTTT. V gene TRBV28 combines with J gene TRBJ1-1, with D possibly TRBD1 on 5 matching bases. Deletions cut 6 bases from V and 8 bases from J, with 22 bases between. Looked up from germline, CDR1 is MDHEN and CDR2 is SYDVKM. The CDR3 loop spans 15 amino acids. Filled out from reference TRBV28 and TRBJ1-1, the complete variable domain reads DVKVTQSSRYLVKRTGEKVFLECVQDMDHENMFWYRQDPGLGLRLIYFSYDVKMKEKGDIPEGYSVSREKKERFSLILESASTNQTSMYLCASSVGTSQVSEAFFGQGTRLTVV.

This clone was observed a few times. The genes are TRBV19 and TRBJ2-2, with D uncertain. The germline V and J ends were trimmed by 6 bases and 7 bases, with 12 bases remaining between them. There are 13 residues in the CDR3. The germline gives CDR1 LNHDA, CDR2 SQIVND (reference sequence). CDR3 nucleotide sequence: TGTGCCAGTAGGACTGGTACTATCGGGGAGCTGTTTTTT. Encoded protein: CASRTGTIGELFF.

The chain has TRBV27 and TRBJ2-7; TRBD1 matches 8 bases. J lost 4 bases, V lost 6 bases, and 11 bases had no gene match. CDR3 size: 15 residues. Germline CDR1 MNHEY, CDR2 SMNVEV (reference sequence). The CDR3 DNA reads TGTGCCAGCAGGGCCCCGGGGACAGGTACTTACGAGCAGTACTTC. Protein product: CASRAPGTGTYEQYF.

The chain recombines TRBV6-6 with TRBJ1-5; D gene uncertain. CDR1 is MNHNY and CDR2 is SVGAGI in the germline V gene (reference sequence). This CDR3 region has 13 residues. The V and J ends lost 8 bases and 0 bases respectively, with 8 bases between them. CDR3 protein: CASRLNSNQPQHF. The CDR3 region has the DNA TGTGCCAGCCGGTTGAATAGCAATCAGCCCCAGCATTTT.

This clone was observed a handful of times. The chain carries TRBV6-5 and TRBJ1-1; 8 bases align to TRBD1. CDR1 is MNHEY and CDR2 is SVGAGI in the germline V gene. V shed 4 bases, J shed 1 base, and the junction held 2 bases outside the gene matches. The CDR3 loop spans 14 amino acids. CDR3 loop: CASSSGTGNTEAFF. CDR3 DNA sequence: TGTGCCAGCAGTTCCGGGACAGGGAACACTGAAGCTTTCTTT.

The CDR3 nucleotides read TGTGCCACCAGCAGATACGGACAGGGGGCGGACTACGAGCAGTACTTC. The encoded protein is CATSRYGQGADYEQYF. The chain combines TRBV15 with TRBJ2-7, with 11 positions matching TRBD1. J gave up 3 bases and V 2 bases, and 6 bases lay outside the gene matches. Looked up from germline, CDR1 is LNHNV and CDR2 is YYDKDF (reference sequence). The CDR3 length is 16 residues.

The chain carries TRBV5-4 and TRBJ2-2; no firm D call. Trimming removed 3 bases from V and 7 bases from J, with 19 bases in between. The CDR3 has 16 amino acids. Germline V gene lookup returns CDR1 SGHNT and CDR2 YYREEE (reference sequence). The CDR3 nucleotides read TGTGCCAGCAGCTCACTTCCGGGCCCCGATTTCGGGGAGCTGTTTTTT. This sequence encodes CASSSLPGPDFGELFF.